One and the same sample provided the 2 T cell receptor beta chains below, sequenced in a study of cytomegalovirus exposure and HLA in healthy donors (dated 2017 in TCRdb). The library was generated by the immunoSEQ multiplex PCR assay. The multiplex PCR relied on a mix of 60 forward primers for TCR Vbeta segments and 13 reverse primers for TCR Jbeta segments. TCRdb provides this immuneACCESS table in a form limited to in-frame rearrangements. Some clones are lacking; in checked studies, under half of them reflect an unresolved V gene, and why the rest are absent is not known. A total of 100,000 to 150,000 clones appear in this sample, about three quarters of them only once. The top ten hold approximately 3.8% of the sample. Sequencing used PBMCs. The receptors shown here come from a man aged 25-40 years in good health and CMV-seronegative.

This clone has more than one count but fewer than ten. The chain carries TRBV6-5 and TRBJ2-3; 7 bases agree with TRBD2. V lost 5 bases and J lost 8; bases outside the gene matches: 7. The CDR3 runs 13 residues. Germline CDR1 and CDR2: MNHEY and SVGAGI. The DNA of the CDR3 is TGTGCCAGCAGTAGCGGGGTCGGGAGTACGCAGTATTTT. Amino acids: CASSSGVGSTQYF.

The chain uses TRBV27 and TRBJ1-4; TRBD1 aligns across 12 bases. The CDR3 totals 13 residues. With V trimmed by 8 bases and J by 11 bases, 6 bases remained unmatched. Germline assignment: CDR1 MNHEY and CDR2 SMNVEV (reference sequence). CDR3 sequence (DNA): TGTGCCAGCGCGGGACAGGGGGCGGGGAAACTGTTTTTT. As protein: CASAGQGAGKLFF. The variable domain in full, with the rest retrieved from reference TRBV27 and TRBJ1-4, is EAQVTQNPRYLITVTGKKLTVTCSQNMNHEYMSWYRQDPGLGLRQIYYSMNVEVTDKGDVPEGYKVSRKEKRNFPLILESPSPNQTSLYFCASAGQGAGKLFFGSGTQLSVL.